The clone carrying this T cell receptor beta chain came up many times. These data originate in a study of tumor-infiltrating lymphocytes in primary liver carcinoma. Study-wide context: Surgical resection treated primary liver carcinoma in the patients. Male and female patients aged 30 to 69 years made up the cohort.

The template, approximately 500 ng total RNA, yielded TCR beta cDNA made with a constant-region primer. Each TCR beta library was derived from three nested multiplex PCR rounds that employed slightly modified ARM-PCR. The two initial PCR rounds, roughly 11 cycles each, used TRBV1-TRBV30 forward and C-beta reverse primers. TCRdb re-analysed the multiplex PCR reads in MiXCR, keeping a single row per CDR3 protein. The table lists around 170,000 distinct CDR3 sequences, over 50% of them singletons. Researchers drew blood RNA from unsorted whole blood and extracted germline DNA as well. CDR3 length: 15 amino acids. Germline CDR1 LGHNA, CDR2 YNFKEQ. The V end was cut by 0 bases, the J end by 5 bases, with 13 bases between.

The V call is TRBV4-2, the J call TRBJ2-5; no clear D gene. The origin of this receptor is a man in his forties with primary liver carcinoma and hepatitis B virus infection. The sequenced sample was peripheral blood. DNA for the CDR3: TGTGCCAGCAGCCAAGAGGCGACTGCCGATGAGACCCAGTACTTC. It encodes CASSQEATADETQYF.